Detailed here is one T cell receptor beta chain. The specificity of this receptor is unknown. No base-level quality is on record; no much larger clone is a single base apart. The record originates from a study of blood T cell repertoires in COVID-19 (dated by TCRdb to about 2020). General notes on the study: Samples covering the acute and convalescent phases of COVID-19 were provided by collaborators in the United States, Italy and Spain. The prospective study material was composed of cDNA or gDNA derived from T cells, B-cell-depleted T cells, or PBMCs. Subjects who had been exposed to COVID-19, were actively infected with it, or had recovered from it provided the deeply sampled blood TCRbeta repertoires that made up the dataset. The repertoires were made available in a free public database intended to serve as a resource for research on the immune response to SARS-CoV-2. Samples came from the ongoing ImmuneRACE study (first 160 participants) plus 1,254 subjects from 6 global collaborators. The sample metadata nearly always contained a de-identified subject ID, COVID-19 status, age in years and sex. Where available, HLA class I and class II types were taken from metadata supplied by the sample provider and were not determined by assay-based typing. Broader findings and caveats from the paper: How much clinical and demographic metadata was included differed by source and by participant, and the metadata was provided uncurated.

The collaborating institutions used their own protocols to collect whole blood in K2EDTA tubes. For TCRbeta analysis, collaborator samples were shipped as frozen whole blood, as isolated PBMCs, or as DNA extracted from either sample type. The CDR3 contains 16 residues, cysteine and phenylalanine counted. The entry retains the CDR3 DNA only, 48 bases that are in frame from base 1. From a lookup of the germline V gene, CDR1 and CDR2 are MNHEY and SVGEGT. Unmatched junction bases come to 9, with V trimmed by 4 bases and J by 3 bases. TCRbeta CDR3 regions were amplified from genomic DNA by means of the immunoSEQ Assay, a bias-controlled multiplex PCR. The paper's processing steps were these. Nucleated cell counts per sample were estimated from amplification of reference gene primers within the assay. Sequence reads were collapsed and filtered to measure the absolute abundance of every unique TCRbeta CDR3 rearrangement. For each sample, productive Simpson clonality was calculated as the square root of Simpson's diversity index across productive rearrangements. TCRdb provides this immuneACCESS table in a form limited to in-frame rearrangements. Some clones are lacking; in checked studies, under half of them reflect an unresolved V gene, and why the rest are absent is not known. Clonal size and the V and J genes are those of that table, whereas D and trimming came from the DNA. The sample profile shows roughly 66,000 clones; roughly 82% of them were found once. The ten most abundant clones make up more than 6.5% of the sample.

The TCR was taken from a man aged 60-69 years with acute or convalescent COVID-19. The chain was built from TRBV6-2 or TRBV6-3 and TRBJ2-7; 10 central bases correspond to TRBD1. The material sequenced was peripheral blood. The CDR3 protein: CASSSIDRGPIYEQYF. The DNA is as follows: TGTGCCAGCAGTTCCATAGACAGGGGGCCCATCTACGAGCAGTACTTC.